Each of the 18 T cell receptor beta chains below was sequenced from the same sample in a study of blood T cell repertoires in COVID-19. Produced via immunoSEQ multiplex PCR; TCRdb's table is partial and in-frame only. Among roughly 120,000 clones listed, about 91% were seen once. The specimen sequenced was peripheral blood. These receptor sequences come from a woman in her fifties or sixties with active or convalescent COVID-19.

This chain's CDR3 is CAWSLGQGGYGYTF. In DNA form, the CDR3 reads TGTGCCTGGAGTTTGGGACAGGGCGGATATGGCTACACCTTC. The chain couples TRBV30 to TRBJ1-2; 9 bases are shared with TRBD1. The germline CDR1 and CDR2 sequences are GTSNPN and SVGIG (reference sequence). CDR3 size: 14 residues. V dropped 2 bases and J dropped 5; count of bases not matched to a gene: 6.

The chain uses TRBV7-6 and TRBJ2-3, with TRBD2 identical over 8 bases. The CDR3 has 15 amino acids. The junction had 8 bases not matched to a gene; V was cut back by 5 bases and J by 4 bases. CDR1 is SGHVS, CDR2 FNYEAQ, per germline. The CDR3 sequence is CASSPRRGASDTQYF. CDR3 nucleotides: TGTGCCAGCAGCCCAAGGCGGGGGGCTTCAGATACGCAGTATTTT.

The chain joins TRBV10-3 to TRBJ1-1; TRBD1 aligns across 9 bases. V was pared by 8 bases and J by 4 bases, with 20 bases of the junction left unmatched. The CDR3 runs 18 residues. Germline lookup yields CDR1 ENHRY and CDR2 SYGVKD. CDR3 in DNA: TGTGCCATCCGGGGGACAGGGAACAGCGAGTTAAGGGGCACTGAAGCTTTCTTT. Protein sequence: CAIRGTGNSELRGTEAFF.

The rearrangement links TRBV27 to TRBJ1-2; the D gene is possibly TRBD1 (5 bases). The CDR3 spans 12 residues. Trimming cost V 9 bases and J 5 bases, with 13 bases left between them. Germline V lookup: CDR1 MNHEY, CDR2 SMNVEV (reference sequence). The CDR3 loop reads CASHGGGYGYTF. The CDR3 DNA reads as TGTGCCAGTCACGGGGGGGGATATGGCTACACCTTC.

The CDR3 nucleotides are TGCAGCGTAGCCCTTCACGACAATGAGCAGTTCTTC. It codes for CSVALHDNEQFF. The rearrangement links TRBV29-1 to TRBJ2-1; D not resolved. The CDR3 contains 12 residues. The V and J ends lost 6 bases and 5 bases respectively, with 11 bases between them. In germline, CDR1 is SQVTM, CDR2 ANQGSEA.

V and J are TRBV7-6 and TRBJ1-1; D is possibly TRBD1 (5 bases). This CDR3 has 14 residues. V was clipped by 1 base and J by 5 bases, with 11 bases between them. The germline V gene has CDR1 SGHVS and CDR2 FNYEAQ. The CDR3 coding sequence is TGTGCCAGCAGCTTAGGCGGGGCGTTGACTGAAGCTTTCTTT. Translation: CASSLGGALTEAFF.

V is TRBV14 and J is TRBJ2-1, with 11 bases lining up with TRBD2. Per germline, CDR1 SGHDN and CDR2 FVKESK. The CDR3 is 18 amino acids. The ends lost 1 base at V and 5 bases at J; junction bases unmatched: 10. CDR3: CASSQALPLAGVDNEQFF. CDR3 sequence (DNA): TGTGCCAGCAGCCAAGCCCTCCCACTAGCGGGAGTTGACAATGAGCAGTTCTTC.

The CDR3 is CAGRTGENSPLHF. The CDR3 region has the DNA TGTGCCGGCCGGACAGGGGAGAATTCACCCCTCCACTTT. The V gene is TRBV6-4, the J gene TRBJ1-6; 9 bases agree with TRBD1. Germline assignment: CDR1 MRHNA and CDR2 SNTAGT. The CDR3 extends over 13 amino acids. The V gene end was trimmed by 11 bases and the J gene end by 7 bases; junction bases not matched to a gene: 6.

The CDR3 DNA reads as TGTGCCAGCAGGGGGACAGGGGGCGAAGCTTTCTTT. Its translation is CASRGTGGEAFF. The V gene is TRBV6-5, the J gene TRBJ1-1; 12 bases are a match to TRBD1. The CDR3 spans 12 residues. CDR1 is MNHEY and CDR2 is SVGAGI in the germline V gene. V shed 6 bases and J 8 bases; nucleotides not matched to a gene: 1.

CDR3 nucleotides: TGTGCCAGCAGTTTGGGGAGGACCCTTCGCACAGATACGCAGTATTTT. Protein product: CASSLGRTLRTDTQYF. The rearrangement links TRBV27 to TRBJ2-3, with D perhaps TRBD2 (6 bases). The V gene lost 3 bases and the J gene lost 1 base, with 14 bases spanning the gap. The CDR3 consists of 16 residues. Germline V gene data show CDR1 as MNHEY and CDR2 as SMNVEV (reference sequence).

The J gene is TRBJ2-4, the V gene TRBV6-5; TRBD1 matches at 8 bases. Trimming removed 6 bases from V and 0 bases from J; junction bases left unmatched: 1. The CDR3 is made up of 14 amino acids. Per the germline V gene, CDR1 is MNHEY and CDR2 is SVGAGI. The CDR3 loop is CASRGQVAKNIQYF. The CDR3 nucleotides are TGTGCCAGCAGGGGACAGGTAGCCAAAAACATTCAGTACTTC.

This clone is a singleton in its sample. The chain uses TRBV4-3 and TRBJ1-2, with 7 bases identical to TRBD1. Trimming removed 4 bases from V and 6 bases from J; junction bases left unmatched: 5. The CDR3 consists of 13 residues. Germline V gene data show CDR1 as LGHNA and CDR2 as YSLEER. The CDR3 DNA follows: TGCGCCAGCAGCCGGGGACAGTACGATGGCTACACCTTC. Residues: CASSRGQYDGYTF.

The chain is built from TRBV2 and TRBJ1-4; D is perhaps TRBD1 (6 bases). Trimming removed 10 bases from V and 8 bases from J, with 20 bases in between. CDR3 length: 14 amino acids. Germline V gene sequence: CDR1 SNHLY, CDR2 FYNNEI. The CDR3 reads CATKGGAGTEKLFF. Written as DNA, the CDR3 is TGTGCCACGAAGGGGGGGGCAGGGACCGAAAAACTGTTTTTT.

The chain is built from TRBV27 and TRBJ2-5; the match to TRBD2 covers 10 bases. The CDR3 runs 15 residues. The germline V gene encodes CDR1 MNHEY and CDR2 SMNVEV (reference sequence). The J segment lost 5 bases and the V segment lost 5 bases, leaving 8 bases of the junction unmatched. CDR3 protein: CASSPTAGGGETQYF. The CDR3 nucleotides read TGTGCCAGCAGTCCCACAGCGGGAGGGGGGGAGACCCAGTACTTC.

This chain links TRBV11-1 with TRBJ2-7, with TRBD2 matching over 11 bases. J was trimmed by 2 bases and V by 5 bases; bases with no gene match: 2. The germline gives CDR1 SGHAT, CDR2 FQDESV (reference sequence). The CDR3 has 14 residues. The CDR3, as DNA: TGTGCCAGCAGCGGTAGCGGGAGGGCCTACGAGCAGTACTTC. This codes for CASSGSGRAYEQYF.

The chain joins TRBV12-3 or TRBV12-4 to TRBJ1-1; D gene ambiguous. The CDR3 consists of 13 residues. The ends were cut back, 7 bases at V and 5 bases at J, with 14 bases in the middle. Here the CDR3 reads CASTFPGGTEAFF. The CDR3 DNA sequence: TGTGCCAGCACCTTTCCGGGTGGGACTGAAGCTTTCTTT.

The chain joins TRBV29-1 to TRBJ1-3; D gene ambiguous. V lost 4 bases, J lost 4 bases, and 11 bases lay in between. This CDR3 is 13 amino acids long. Germline values: CDR1 SQVTM, CDR2 ANQGSEA. The chain's CDR3 is CSVAPRGGNTIYF. The DNA of the CDR3 is TGCAGCGTTGCACCCCGGGGAGGAAACACCATATATTTT.

V is TRBV6-5 and J is TRBJ1-5; TRBD1 matches 8 bases. Trimming cost V 6 bases and J 1 base; bases outside gene matches: 5. The V gene's germline CDR1 is MNHEY and CDR2 SVGAGI. The CDR3 covers 15 residues. Written as DNA, the CDR3 is TGTGCCAGCAGACCGGACAGGGCGAGCAATCAGCCCCAGCATTTT. It codes for CASRPDRASNQPQHF.